A selection of T cell receptor beta chains follows, all from one sample in a study of CD8+ T cells in alopecia areata. The table came from immunoSEQ multiplex PCR; TCRdb's copy has only in-frame clones and leaves some out. The table lists fewer than 350,000 clones, 55% to 70% of them singletons. The source was CD4+ T cells sorted from blood, collected at week 24, from a patient treated with tofacitinib. Source of these receptors: a human donor with alopecia areata. Both conserved end residues are part of each CDR3. The D gene is left open where the match is weak. Clone size is given for some rows only: seen once, a few or many times, or a class if the clone is expanded.

>-|-|TRBJ1-1|TRBV4-3
TGCGCCAGCAGCCAAGAGACAGGAGACACTGAAGCTTTCTTT
CASSQETGDTEAFF
>-|-|TRBJ2-3|TRBV9
TGTGCCACCGGACTCTCTAGCACAGATACGCAGTATTTT
CATGLSSTDTQYF
>-|few|TRBJ1-4|TRBV29-1
TGCAGCGTATCTGCTAATGAAAAACTGTTTTTT
CSVSANEKLFF
>TRBD2|-|TRBJ2-7|TRBV5-4
TGTGCCAGCAGCTCGCGGGCTAGCGGGGACTACGAGCAGTACTTC
CASSSRASGDYEQYF
>-|-|TRBJ2-2|TRBV5-6
TGTGCCAGCAGCTTGGTTCCCAAGGACACCGGGGAGCTGTTTTTT
CASSLVPKDTGELFF
>-|few|TRBJ1-6|TRBV7-9
TGTGCCAGCAGCTTAGTCGGCGGTAATTCACCCCTCCACTTT
CASSLVGGNSPLHF
>-|-|TRBJ1-2|TRBV7-9
TGTGCCATCAAGGAGGATGGCTACACCTTC
CAIKEDGYTF
>TRBD1|-|TRBJ1-1|TRBV2
TGTGCCAGCAACTTGGACAGGGGGGGCACTGAAGCTTTCTTT
CASNLDRGGTEAFF
>TRBD2|many|TRBJ2-1|TRBV11-2
TGTGCCAGCAGCGGGAGGGACCCCTTCTACAATGAGCAGTTCTTC
CASSGRDPFYNEQFF
>-|few|TRBJ2-5|TRBV4-1
TGCGCCAGCAGCCAAGTGGCGGGGAGGATGGAGACCCAGTACTTC
CASSQVAGRMETQYF
>TRBD1|-|TRBJ2-3|TRBV7-2
TGTGCCAGCAGCTTCGACAGGGGATCAGATACGCAGTATTTT
CASSFDRGSDTQYF
>TRBD2|-|TRBJ2-1|TRBV29-1
TGCAGCGTTGAAGATCCTAGCGGGGGTAGCTCCTACAATGAGCAGTTCTTC
CSVEDPSGGSSYNEQFF
>-|few|TRBJ1-1|TRBV10-3
TGTGCCATCAGTGAGTCTGGCAGGCAGAGGGGTGAAGCTTTCTTT
CAISESGRQRGEAFF
>TRBD1|once|TRBJ1-1|TRBV7-2
TGTGCCAGCAGCTCACGACAGGGAGGAACTGAAGCTTTCTTT
CASSSRQGGTEAFF
>TRBD1|-|TRBJ2-5|TRBV4-1
TGCGCCAGCAGCCAGTTAACAGGGGTGGAGACCCAGTACTTC
CASSQLTGVETQYF
>-|-|TRBJ2-5|TRBV7-2
TGTGCCAGCAGCTTAGGACGGCTCGGCGGCCAAGAGACCCAGTACTTC
CASSLGRLGGQETQYF
>TRBD2|-|TRBJ2-1|TRBV9
TGTGCCAGCAGCGCCGCGACTAGCGGGGAGTACAATGAGCAGTTCTTC
CASSAATSGEYNEQFF
>TRBD1|-|TRBJ2-5|TRBV15
TGTGCCACCAGCTACGGGACAGCCAACCAAGAGACCCAGTACTTC
CATSYGTANQETQYF
>TRBD1|-|TRBJ2-1|TRBV4-1
TGCGCCAGCAGCGCCCCCGGACAGGGGTCGGACAATGAGCAGTTCTTC
CASSAPGQGSDNEQFF
>TRBD1|few|TRBJ1-2|TRBV27
TGTGCCAGCGGAATCGCCACGGGACAGATCTATGGCTACACCTTC
CASGIATGQIYGYTF
>TRBD1|-|TRBJ2-7|TRBV14
TGTGCCAGCAGCCAAGGTACAGGGGAAATCGAGCAGTACTTC
CASSQGTGEIEQYF
>TRBD2|-|TRBJ2-1|TRBV7-8
TGTGCCAGCAGCTCCGTAGCGGGGAGCTCCTACAATGAGCAGTTCTTC
CASSSVAGSSYNEQFF
>-|few|TRBJ2-5|TRBV7-3
TGTGCCAGCAGCTTAACGGGGGGTCAAGAGACCCAGTACTTC
CASSLTGGQETQYF
>-|-|TRBJ1-3|TRBV29-1
TGCAGCGTTCTAGCCCTCCTCGGAAACACCATATATTTT
CSVLALLGNTIYF
>TRBD1|-|TRBJ1-2|TRBV28
TGTGCCAGCAGTTTGAATCTCAGGACAGGAAATTATGGCTACACCTTC
CASSLNLRTGNYGYTF
>TRBD1|-|TRBJ1-5|TRBV25-1
TGTGCGACACAGGGGTCGGACAATCAGCCCCAGCATTTT
CATQGSDNQPQHF
>TRBD2|-|TRBJ2-1|TRBV10-3
TGTGCCATCAGTGAAGGGCGCGGGGGCAATGAGCAGTTCTTC
CAISEGRGGNEQFF
>-|-|TRBJ1-3|TRBV30
TGTGCCTGGGAGTGGGGCGGGACGGGTTTCTCTGGAAACACCATATATTTT
CAWEWGGTGFSGNTIYF
>-|-|TRBJ2-3|TRBV6-1
TGTGCCAGCAGTGAGATGGGGACTAGCACAGATACGCAGTATTTT
CASSEMGTSTDTQYF
>TRBD1|few|TRBJ2-5|TRBV30
TGTGCCTGGACCGGACAGGGGAAAGAGACCCAGTACTTC
CAWTGQGKETQYF
>TRBD2|-|TRBJ2-1|TRBV2
TGTGCCAGCAGTTTGCCACTAGCGGGCAATTACAATGAGCAGTTCTTC
CASSLPLAGNYNEQFF
>TRBD1|-|TRBJ1-1|TRBV9
TGTGCCAGCAGCGTAGCTGTCAGGGGGCCAGGGGACACTGAAGCTTTCTTT
CASSVAVRGPGDTEAFF
>TRBD1|-|TRBJ1-2|TRBV9
TGTGCCAGCAGCGCCACAGGGGGAGGTGGCTACACCTTC
CASSATGGGGYTF
>TRBD2|-|TRBJ2-5|TRBV7-2
TGTGCCAGCAGCCCCCGTCTCGGGCGGGGGTCCCCAGGGACCCAGTACTTC
CASSPRLGRGSPGTQYF
>TRBD2|-|TRBJ2-7|TRBV30
TGTGCCTGGAGTGGGACTAGCGGGGGTTACGAGCAGTACTTC
CAWSGTSGGYEQYF
>-|-|TRBJ2-3|TRBV5-4
TGTGCCAGCAGCTCTCGGGACGCCACAGATACGCAGTATTTT
CASSSRDATDTQYF
>-|-|TRBJ2-7|TRBV7-6
TGTGCCAGCAGCTTAGGGGGGGACAGTTCCTACGAGCAGTACTTC
CASSLGGDSSYEQYF
>-|-|TRBJ2-7|TRBV25-1
TGTGCCAGAATACAGGGTTACGAGCAGTACTTC
CARIQGYEQYF
>-|-|TRBJ2-7|TRBV28
TGTGCCAGCAGTCCCCAGGGGGACGCGGGGGGTATCGAGCAGTACTTC
CASSPQGDAGGIEQYF
>-|-|TRBJ1-2|TRBV30
TGTGCCTGGAGTGTAACGAATAACTATGGCTACACCTTC
CAWSVTNNYGYTF
>-|-|TRBJ2-5|TRBV10-3
TGTGCCATCAGTGAAGCCAGGTGGGATCAAGAGACCCAGTACTTC
CAISEARWDQETQYF
>-|-|TRBJ2-3|TRBV5-1
TGCGCCAGCAGCTTGGACGCGATGAGCACAGATACGCAGTATTTT
CASSLDAMSTDTQYF
>-|few|TRBJ1-2|TRBV28
TGTGCCAGCAGTTCCCCGGACAGAAACTATGGCTACACCTTC
CASSSPDRNYGYTF
>-|few|TRBJ1-1|TRBV18
TGTGCCAGCTCACCACCCGTTGGGGAAGCTTTCTTT
CASSPPVGEAFF
>-|-|TRBJ2-6|TRBV19
TGTGCCAGTAGTCCCCAGGGCTCTGGGGCCAACGTCCTGACTTTC
CASSPQGSGANVLTF
>-|-|TRBJ2-2|TRBV29-1
TGCAGCGCGGGGCCAGGGGATGCCGGGGAGCTGTTTTTT
CSAGPGDAGELFF
>-|few|TRBJ2-7|TRBV19
TGTGCCACGCGAAGGGCGGACGAGCAGTACTTC
CATRRADEQYF
>-|many|TRBJ2-5|TRBV2
TGTGCCAGCAAAAGGGAGCAGCAAGAGACCCAGTACTTC
CASKREQQETQYF
>TRBD2|-|TRBJ2-2|TRBV2
TGTGCCAGCAGGCCAAGGACTAGCGTTCCTCCCGGGGAGCTGTTTTTT
CASRPRTSVPPGELFF
>-|-|TRBJ2-2|TRBV29-1
TGCAGCGTTGTAGGCCTCCTTGGTACCGGGGAGCTGTTTTTT
CSVVGLLGTGELFF
>-|-|TRBJ2-7|TRBV5-4
TGTGCCAGCAGCTTGCCGGGACTCCCTTCTTCCTACGAGCAGTACTTC
CASSLPGLPSSYEQYF
>-|-|TRBJ1-2|TRBV28
TGTGCCACCTTACTCCTGTCAGGCTATGGCTACACCTTC
CATLLLSGYGYTF
>-|-|TRBJ1-1|TRBV29-1
TGCAGCGTGTATAGAGGACAGCCGAACACTGAAGCTTTCTTT
CSVYRGQPNTEAFF
>TRBD1|-|TRBJ1-1|TRBV6-5
TGTGCCAGCAGGAGCCCCGGACAGGGTATTACTGAAGCTTTCTTT
CASRSPGQGITEAFF